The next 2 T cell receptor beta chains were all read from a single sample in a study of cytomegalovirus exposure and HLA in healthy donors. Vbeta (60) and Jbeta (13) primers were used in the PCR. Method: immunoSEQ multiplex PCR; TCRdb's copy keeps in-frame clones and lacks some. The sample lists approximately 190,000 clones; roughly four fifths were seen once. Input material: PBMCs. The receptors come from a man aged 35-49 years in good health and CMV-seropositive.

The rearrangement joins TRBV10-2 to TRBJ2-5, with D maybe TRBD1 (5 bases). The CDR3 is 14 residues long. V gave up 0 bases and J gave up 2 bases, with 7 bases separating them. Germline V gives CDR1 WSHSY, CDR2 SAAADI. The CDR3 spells CASSESGAQETQYF. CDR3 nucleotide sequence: TGCGCCAGCAGTGAGTCAGGGGCACAAGAGACCCAGTACTTC.

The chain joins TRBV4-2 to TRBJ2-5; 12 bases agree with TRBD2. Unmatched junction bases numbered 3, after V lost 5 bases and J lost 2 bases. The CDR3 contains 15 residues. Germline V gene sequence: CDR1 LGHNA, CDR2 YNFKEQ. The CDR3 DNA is TGTGCCAGCAGCGGAGGGACTAGCGGGCAAGAGACCCAGTACTTC. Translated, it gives CASSGGTSGQETQYF.